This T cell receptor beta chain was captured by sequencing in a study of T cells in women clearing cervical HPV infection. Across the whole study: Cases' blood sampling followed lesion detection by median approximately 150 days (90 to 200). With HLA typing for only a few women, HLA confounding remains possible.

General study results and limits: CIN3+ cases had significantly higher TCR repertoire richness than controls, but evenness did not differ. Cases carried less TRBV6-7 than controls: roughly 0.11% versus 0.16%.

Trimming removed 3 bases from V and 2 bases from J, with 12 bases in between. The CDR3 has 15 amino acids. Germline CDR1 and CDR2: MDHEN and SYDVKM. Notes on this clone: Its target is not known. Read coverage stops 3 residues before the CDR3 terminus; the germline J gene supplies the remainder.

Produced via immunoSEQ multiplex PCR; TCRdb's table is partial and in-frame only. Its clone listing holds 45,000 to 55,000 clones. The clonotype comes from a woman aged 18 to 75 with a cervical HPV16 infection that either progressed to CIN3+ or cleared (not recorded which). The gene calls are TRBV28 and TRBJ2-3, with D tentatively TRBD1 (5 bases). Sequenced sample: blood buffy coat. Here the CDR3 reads CASSFTQGNTDTQYF. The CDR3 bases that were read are TGTGCCAGCAGTTTTACCCAGGGAAACACAGATACG.